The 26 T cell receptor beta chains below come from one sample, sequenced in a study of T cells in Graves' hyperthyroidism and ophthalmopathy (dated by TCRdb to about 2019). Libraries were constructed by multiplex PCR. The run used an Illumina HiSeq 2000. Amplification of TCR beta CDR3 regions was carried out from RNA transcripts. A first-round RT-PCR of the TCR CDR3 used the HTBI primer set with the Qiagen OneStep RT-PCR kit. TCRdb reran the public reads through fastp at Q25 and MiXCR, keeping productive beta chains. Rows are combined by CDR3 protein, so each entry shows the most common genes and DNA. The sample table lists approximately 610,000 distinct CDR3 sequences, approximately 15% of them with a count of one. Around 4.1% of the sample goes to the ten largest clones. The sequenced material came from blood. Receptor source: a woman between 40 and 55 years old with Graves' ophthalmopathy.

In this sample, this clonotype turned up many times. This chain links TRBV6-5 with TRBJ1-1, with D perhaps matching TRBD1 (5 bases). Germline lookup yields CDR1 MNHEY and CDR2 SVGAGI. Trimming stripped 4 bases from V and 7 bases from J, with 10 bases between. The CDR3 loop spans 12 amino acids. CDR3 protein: CASSSDSVEAFF. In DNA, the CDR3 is TGTGCCAGCAGTTCCGACAGTGTTGAAGCTTTCTTT.

The CDR3 region is CASSWTVDSNQPQHF. CDR3 nucleotides: TGTGCCAGCAGCTGGACGGTGGATAGCAATCAGCCCCAGCATTTT. This chain uses TRBV6-2 or TRBV6-3 with TRBJ1-5; D is unresolved. The CDR3 loop spans 15 amino acids. The germline gives CDR1 MNHEY, CDR2 SVGEGT. V was shortened by 6 bases and J by 0 bases, with 12 bases between the two germline ends.

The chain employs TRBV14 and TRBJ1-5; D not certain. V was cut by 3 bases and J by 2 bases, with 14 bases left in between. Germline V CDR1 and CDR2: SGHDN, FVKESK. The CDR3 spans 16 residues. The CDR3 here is CASSHSGRGGNQPQHF. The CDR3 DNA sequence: TGTGCCAGCAGCCACTCCGGGCGGGGAGGCAATCAGCCCCAGCATTTT.

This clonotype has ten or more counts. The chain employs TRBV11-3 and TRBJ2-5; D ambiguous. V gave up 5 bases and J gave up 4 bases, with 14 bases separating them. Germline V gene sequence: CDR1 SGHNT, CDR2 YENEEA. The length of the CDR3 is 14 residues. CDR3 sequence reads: CASSTKTSLETQYF. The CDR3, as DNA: TGTGCCAGCAGCACAAAGACCAGTCTAGAGACCCAGTACTTC.

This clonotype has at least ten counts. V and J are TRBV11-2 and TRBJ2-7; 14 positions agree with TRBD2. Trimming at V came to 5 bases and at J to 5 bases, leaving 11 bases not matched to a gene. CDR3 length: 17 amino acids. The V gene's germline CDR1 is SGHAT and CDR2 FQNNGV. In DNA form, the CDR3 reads TGTGCCAGCAGCACGGGACTAGCGGGAGAAGGGAGCCACGAGCAGTACTTC. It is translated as CASSTGLAGEGSHEQYF.

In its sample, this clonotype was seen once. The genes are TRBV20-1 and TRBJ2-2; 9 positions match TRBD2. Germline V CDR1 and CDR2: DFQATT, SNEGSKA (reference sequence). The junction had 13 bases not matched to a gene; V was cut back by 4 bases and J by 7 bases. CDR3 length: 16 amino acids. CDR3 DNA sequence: TGCAGTGCTAAGGCGGCTAGCGGGACCCCAGGCGGGGAGCTGTTTTTT. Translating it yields CSAKAASGTPGGELFF.

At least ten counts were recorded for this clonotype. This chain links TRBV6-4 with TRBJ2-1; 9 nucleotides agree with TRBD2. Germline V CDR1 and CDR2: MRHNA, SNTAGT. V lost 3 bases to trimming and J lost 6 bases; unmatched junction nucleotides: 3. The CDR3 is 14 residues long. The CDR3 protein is CASSDISGSNEQFF. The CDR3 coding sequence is TGTGCCAGCAGTGATATTAGCGGGAGCAATGAGCAGTTCTTC.

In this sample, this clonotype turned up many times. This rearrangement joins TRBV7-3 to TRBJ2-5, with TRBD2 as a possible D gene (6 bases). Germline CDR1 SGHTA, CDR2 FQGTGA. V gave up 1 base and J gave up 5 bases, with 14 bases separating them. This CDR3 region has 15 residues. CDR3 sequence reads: CASSLNTGSWETQYF. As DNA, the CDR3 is TGTGCCAGCAGCTTAAACACCGGGAGCTGGGAGACCCAGTACTTC.

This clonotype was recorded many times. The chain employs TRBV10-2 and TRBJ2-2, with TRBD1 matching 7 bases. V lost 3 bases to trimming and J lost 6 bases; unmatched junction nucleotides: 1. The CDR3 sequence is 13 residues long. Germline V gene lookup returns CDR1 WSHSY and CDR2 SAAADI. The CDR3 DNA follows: TGCGCCAGCAGTGACAGGGGGTCCGGGGAGCTGTTTTTT. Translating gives CASSDRGSGELFF.

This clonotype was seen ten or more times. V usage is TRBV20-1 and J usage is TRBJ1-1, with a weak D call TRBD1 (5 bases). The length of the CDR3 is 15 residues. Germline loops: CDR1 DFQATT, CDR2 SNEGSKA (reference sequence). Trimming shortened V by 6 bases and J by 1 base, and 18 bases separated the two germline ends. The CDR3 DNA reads TGCAGTGCGGTAGCCCCGGACACCGGGAACACTGAAGCTTTCTTT. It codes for CSAVAPDTGNTEAFF.

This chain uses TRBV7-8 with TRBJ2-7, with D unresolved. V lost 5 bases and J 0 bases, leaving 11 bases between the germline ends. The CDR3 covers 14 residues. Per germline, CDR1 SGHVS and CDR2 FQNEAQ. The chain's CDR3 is CASSGRFSSYEQYF. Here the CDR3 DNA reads TGTGCCAGCAGCGGCCGCTTCAGCTCCTACGAGCAGTACTTC.

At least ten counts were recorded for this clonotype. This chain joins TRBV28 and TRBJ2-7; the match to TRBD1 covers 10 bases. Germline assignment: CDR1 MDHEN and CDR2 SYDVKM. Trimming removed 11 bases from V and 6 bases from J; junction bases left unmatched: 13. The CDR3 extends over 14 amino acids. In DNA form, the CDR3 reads TGTGCCGGTCAACCCGGGACAGGGGTCTCCGAGCAGTACTTC. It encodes CAGQPGTGVSEQYF.

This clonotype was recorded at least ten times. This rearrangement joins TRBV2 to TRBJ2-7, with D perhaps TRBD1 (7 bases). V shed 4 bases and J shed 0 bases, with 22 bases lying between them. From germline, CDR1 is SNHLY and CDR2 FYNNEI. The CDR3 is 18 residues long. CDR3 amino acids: CASSARGTEIPTSYEQYF. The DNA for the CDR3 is TGTGCCAGCAGTGCCCGCGGGACAGAAATTCCCACCTCCTACGAGCAGTACTTC.

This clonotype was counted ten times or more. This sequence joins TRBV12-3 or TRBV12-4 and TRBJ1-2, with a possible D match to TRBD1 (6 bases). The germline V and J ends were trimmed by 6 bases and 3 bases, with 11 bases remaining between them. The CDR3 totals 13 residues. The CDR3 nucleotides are TGTGCCAGCAGACAGGGTGGCTACTATGGCTACACCTTC. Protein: CASRQGGYYGYTF.

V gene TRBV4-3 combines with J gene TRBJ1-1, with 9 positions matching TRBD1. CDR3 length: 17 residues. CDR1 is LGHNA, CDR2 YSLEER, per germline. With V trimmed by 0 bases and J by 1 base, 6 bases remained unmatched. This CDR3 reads CASSQDMGTGRNTEAFF. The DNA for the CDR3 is TGCGCCAGCAGCCAAGATATGGGGACAGGGAGGAACACTGAAGCTTTCTTT.

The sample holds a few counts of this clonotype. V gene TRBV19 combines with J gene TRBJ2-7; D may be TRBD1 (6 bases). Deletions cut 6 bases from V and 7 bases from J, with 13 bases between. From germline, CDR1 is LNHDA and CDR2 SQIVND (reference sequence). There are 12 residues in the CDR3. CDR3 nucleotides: TGTGCCAGTAGCACAGGGCTGGGAGAGCAGTACTTC. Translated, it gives CASSTGLGEQYF.

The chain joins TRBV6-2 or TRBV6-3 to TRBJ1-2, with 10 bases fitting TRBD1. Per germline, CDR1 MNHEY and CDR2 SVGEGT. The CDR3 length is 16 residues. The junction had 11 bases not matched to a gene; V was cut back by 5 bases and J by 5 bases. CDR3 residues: CASSTGTGALVYGYTF. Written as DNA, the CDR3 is TGTGCCAGCAGTACCGGGACAGGGGCATTGGTGTATGGCTACACCTTC.

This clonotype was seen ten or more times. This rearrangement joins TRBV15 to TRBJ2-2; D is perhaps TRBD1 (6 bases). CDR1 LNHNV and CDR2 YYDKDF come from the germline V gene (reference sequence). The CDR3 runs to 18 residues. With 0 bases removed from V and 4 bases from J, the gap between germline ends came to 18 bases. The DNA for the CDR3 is TGTGCCACCAGCAGAGATCGGGGCCACCGGGACACCACCGGGGAGCTGTTTTTT. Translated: CATSRDRGHRDTTGELFF.

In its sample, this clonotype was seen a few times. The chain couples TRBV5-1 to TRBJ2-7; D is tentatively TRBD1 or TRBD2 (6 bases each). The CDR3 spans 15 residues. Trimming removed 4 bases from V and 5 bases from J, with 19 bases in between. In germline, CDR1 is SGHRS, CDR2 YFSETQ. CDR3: CASSPGRGGWDEQYF. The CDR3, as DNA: TGCGCCAGCAGCCCGGGCAGGGGAGGTTGGGACGAGCAGTACTTC. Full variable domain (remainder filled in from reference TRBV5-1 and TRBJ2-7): KAGVTQTPRYLIKTRGQQVTLSCSPISGHRSVSWYQQTPGQGLQFLFEYFSETQRNKGNFPGRFSGRQFSNSRSEMNVSTLELGDSALYLCASSPGRGGWDEQYFGPGTRLTVT.

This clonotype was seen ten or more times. DNA for the CDR3: TGTGCCAGCAGTGGTCGCGGGGGGCTTGAAGCTTTCTTT. Translated, it gives CASSGRGGLEAFF. The chain has TRBV6-1 and TRBJ1-1; D is perhaps TRBD1 (6 bases). CDR1 and CDR2 (germline): MNHNS, SASEGT. With 4 bases removed from V and 7 bases from J, the gap between germline ends came to 13 bases. CDR3 length: 13 amino acids.

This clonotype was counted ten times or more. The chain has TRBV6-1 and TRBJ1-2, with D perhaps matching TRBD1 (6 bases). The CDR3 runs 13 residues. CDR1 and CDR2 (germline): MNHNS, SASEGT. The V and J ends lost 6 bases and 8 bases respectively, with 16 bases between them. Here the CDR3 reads CASRSQGSGGYTF. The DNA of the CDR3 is TGTGCCAGCAGATCCCAGGGGTCTGGCGGCTACACCTTC.

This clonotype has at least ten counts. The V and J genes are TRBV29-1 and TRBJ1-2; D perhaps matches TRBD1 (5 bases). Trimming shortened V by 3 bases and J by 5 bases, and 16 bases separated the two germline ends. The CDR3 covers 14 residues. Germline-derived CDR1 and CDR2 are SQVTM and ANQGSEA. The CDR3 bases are TGCAGCGTTGACCGGTGGCAGGGTGGTTATGGCTACACCTTC. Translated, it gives CSVDRWQGGYGYTF.

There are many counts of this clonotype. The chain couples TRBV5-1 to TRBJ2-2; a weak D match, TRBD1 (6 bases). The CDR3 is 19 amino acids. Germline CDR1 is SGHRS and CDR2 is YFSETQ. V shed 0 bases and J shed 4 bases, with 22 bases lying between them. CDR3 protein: CASSLARLTSGVPTGELFF. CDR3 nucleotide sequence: TGCGCCAGCAGCTTGGCCAGATTGACCTCAGGGGTTCCCACCGGGGAGCTGTTTTTT. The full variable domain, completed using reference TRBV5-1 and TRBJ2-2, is KAGVTQTPRYLIKTRGQQVTLSCSPISGHRSVSWYQQTPGQGLQFLFEYFSETQRNKGNFPGRFSGRQFSNSRSEMNVSTLELGDSALYLCASSLARLTSGVPTGELFFGEGSRLTVL.

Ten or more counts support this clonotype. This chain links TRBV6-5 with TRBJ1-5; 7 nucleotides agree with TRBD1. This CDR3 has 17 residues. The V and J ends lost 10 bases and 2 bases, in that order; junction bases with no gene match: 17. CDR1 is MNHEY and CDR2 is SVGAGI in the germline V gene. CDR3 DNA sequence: TGTGCCACCATCGGAGGGTGGGACAGCGTGGGCAATCAGCCCCAGCATTTT. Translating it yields CATIGGWDSVGNQPQHF.

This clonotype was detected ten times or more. CDR3 region: CASTPFPSDRGLETQYF. The CDR3 bases are TGTGCCAGCACCCCATTTCCCAGCGACAGGGGGTTGGAGACCCAGTACTTC. The chain is built from TRBV6-2 or TRBV6-3 and TRBJ2-5, with 9 bases aligning to TRBD1. This CDR3 contains 17 residues. The V gene end was trimmed by 7 bases and the J gene end by 5 bases; junction bases not matched to a gene: 17. In germline, CDR1 is MNHEY, CDR2 SVGEGT.

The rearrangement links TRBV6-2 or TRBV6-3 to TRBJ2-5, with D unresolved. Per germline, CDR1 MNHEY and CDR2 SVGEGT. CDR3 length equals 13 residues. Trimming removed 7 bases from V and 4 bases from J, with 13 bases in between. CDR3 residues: CASTSGEAETQYF. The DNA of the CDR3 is TGTGCCAGCACCTCCGGAGAAGCAGAGACCCAGTACTTC.